The clone carrying this TCR beta chain was found once. Authors' processing steps: It was from reference gene primer amplification that nucleated cell counts were estimated. Using immunoSEQ multiplex PCR, the repertoire was profiled, and TCRdb retains in-frame clones only, with some absent. The V and J calls and clone size were taken over from that table, and D and trimming were inferred from the DNA. This sample has around 170,000 clones, with 80% to 85% found just once. The sample belongs to a study of blood T cell repertoires in COVID-19. Seattle's cohort entered during active infection and was followed longitudinally. The CDR3 loop spans 16 amino acids. Trimming took off 4 bases at V and 7 bases at J, with 24 bases between the two ends. The V gene's germline CDR1 is SGDLS and CDR2 YYNGEE.

Sequenced sample: peripheral blood. This sequence joins TRBV9 and TRBJ2-7; weak D call: TRBD1 (6 bases). This receptor was obtained from a woman older than 75 with COVID-19, enrolled during active disease. CDR3 nucleotide sequence: TGTGCCAGCAGCCCCCATTTTGTGGGGGCAAGAGGGGAGCAGTACTTC. Translated: CASSPHFVGARGEQYF. Full variable domain (missing parts from reference TRBV9 and TRBJ2-7): DSGVTQTPKHLITATGQRVTLRCSPRSGDLSVYWYQQSLDQGLQFLIQYYNGEERAKGNILERFSAQQFPDLHSELNLSSLELGDSALYFCASSPHFVGARGEQYFGPGTRLTVT.